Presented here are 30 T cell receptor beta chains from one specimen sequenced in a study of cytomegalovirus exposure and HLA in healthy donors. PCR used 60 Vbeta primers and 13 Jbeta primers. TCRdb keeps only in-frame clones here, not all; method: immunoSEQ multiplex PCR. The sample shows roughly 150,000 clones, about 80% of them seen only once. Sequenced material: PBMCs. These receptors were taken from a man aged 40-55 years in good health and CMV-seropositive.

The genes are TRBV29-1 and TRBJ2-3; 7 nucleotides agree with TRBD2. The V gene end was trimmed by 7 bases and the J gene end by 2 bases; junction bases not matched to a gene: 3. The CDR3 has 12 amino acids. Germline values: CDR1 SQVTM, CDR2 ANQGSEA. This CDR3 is CSAGTTTDTQYF. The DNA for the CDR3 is TGCAGCGCCGGGACTACCACAGATACGCAGTATTTT.

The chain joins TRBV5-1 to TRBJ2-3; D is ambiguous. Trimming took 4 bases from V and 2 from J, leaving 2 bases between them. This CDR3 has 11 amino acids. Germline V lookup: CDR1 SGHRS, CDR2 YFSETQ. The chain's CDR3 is CASSLTDTQYF. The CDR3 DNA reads TGCGCCAGCAGCCTCACAGATACGCAGTATTTT. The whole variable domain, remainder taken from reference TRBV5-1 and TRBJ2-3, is KAGVTQTPRYLIKTRGQQVTLSCSPISGHRSVSWYQQTPGQGLQFLFEYFSETQRNKGNFPGRFSGRQFSNSRSEMNVSTLELGDSALYLCASSLTDTQYFGPGTRLTVL.

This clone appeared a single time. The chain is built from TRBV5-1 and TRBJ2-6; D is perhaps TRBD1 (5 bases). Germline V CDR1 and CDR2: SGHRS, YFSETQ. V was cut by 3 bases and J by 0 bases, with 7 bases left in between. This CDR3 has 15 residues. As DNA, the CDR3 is TGCGCCAGCAGCTCGACAGTCTCTGGGGCCAACGTCCTGACTTTC. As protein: CASSSTVSGANVLTF.

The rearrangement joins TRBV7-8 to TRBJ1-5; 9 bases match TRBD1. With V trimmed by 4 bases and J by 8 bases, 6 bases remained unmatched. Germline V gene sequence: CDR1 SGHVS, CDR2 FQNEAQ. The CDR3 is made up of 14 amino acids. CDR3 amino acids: CASSSTGGVEPQHF. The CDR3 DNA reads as TGTGCCAGCAGCTCCACAGGGGGCGTGGAGCCCCAGCATTTT.

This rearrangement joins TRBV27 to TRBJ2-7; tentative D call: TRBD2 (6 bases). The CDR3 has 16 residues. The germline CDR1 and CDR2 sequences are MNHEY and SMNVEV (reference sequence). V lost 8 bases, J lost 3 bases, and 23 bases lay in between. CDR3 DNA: TGTGCCAGCTCTGCGGGGCGGGACGGCTCTTACTACGAGCAGTACTTC. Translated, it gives CASSAGRDGSYYEQYF.

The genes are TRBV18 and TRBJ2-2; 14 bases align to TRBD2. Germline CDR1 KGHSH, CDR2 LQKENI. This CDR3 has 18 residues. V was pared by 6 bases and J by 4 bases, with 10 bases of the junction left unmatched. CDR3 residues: CASSSGTSGSGSTGELFF. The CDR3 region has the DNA TGTGCCAGCTCCTCCGGGACTAGCGGGAGCGGCAGCACCGGGGAGCTGTTTTTT.

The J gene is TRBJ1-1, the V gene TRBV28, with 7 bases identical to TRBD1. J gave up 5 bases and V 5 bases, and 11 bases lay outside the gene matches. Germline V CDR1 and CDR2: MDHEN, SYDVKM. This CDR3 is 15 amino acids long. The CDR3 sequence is CASSQQGSGETEAFF. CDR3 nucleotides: TGTGCCAGCAGTCAACAGGGGTCGGGAGAAACTGAAGCTTTCTTT.

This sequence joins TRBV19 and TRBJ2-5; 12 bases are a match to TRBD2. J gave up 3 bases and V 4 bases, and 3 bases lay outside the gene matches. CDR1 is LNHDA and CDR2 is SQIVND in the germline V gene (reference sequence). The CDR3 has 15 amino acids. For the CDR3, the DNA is TGTGCCAGTAGTAGTCTAGCGGGAGGGGAAGAGACCCAGTACTTC. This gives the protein CASSSLAGGEETQYF.

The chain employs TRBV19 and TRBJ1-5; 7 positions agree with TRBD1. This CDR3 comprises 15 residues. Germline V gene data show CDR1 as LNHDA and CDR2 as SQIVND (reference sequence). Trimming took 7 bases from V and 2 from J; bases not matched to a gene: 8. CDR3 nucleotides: TGTGCCAGTAAGTCTCAGGGGGTGGGCAATCAGCCCCAGCATTTT. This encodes CASKSQGVGNQPQHF. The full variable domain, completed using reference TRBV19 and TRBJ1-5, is DGGITQSPKYLFRKEGQNVTLSCEQNLNHDAMYWYRQDPGQGLRLIYYSQIVNDFQKGDIAEGYSVSREKKESFPLTVTSAQKNPTAFYLCASKSQGVGNQPQHFGDGTRLSIL.

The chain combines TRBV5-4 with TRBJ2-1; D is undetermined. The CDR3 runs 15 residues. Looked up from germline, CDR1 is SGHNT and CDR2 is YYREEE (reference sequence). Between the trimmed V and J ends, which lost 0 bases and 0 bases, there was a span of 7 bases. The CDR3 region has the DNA TGTGCCAGCAGCTTGGGTGACTTCTCCTACAATGAGCAGTTCTTC. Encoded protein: CASSLGDFSYNEQFF.

The CDR3 coding sequence is TGTGCCAGCAGCTTGTCGGACAGGGGGCACTACGAGCAGTACTTC. Encoded protein: CASSLSDRGHYEQYF. The chain links TRBV5-4 to TRBJ2-7, with 11 bases aligning to TRBD1. The CDR3 has 15 residues. Unmatched junction bases numbered 3, after V lost 1 base and J lost 3 bases. Germline V CDR1 and CDR2: SGHNT, YYREEE (reference sequence).

The CDR3 region has the DNA TGTGCCAGCAGCCCGCCGGGGCTAGCGGGATTTGCTACGCAGTATTTT. The encoded protein is CASSPPGLAGFATQYF. The chain combines TRBV7-2 with TRBJ2-3; TRBD2 matches 9 bases. Germline CDR1 and CDR2: SGHTA and FQGNSA. V was pared by 5 bases and J by 8 bases, with 14 bases of the junction left unmatched. The CDR3 loop spans 16 amino acids.

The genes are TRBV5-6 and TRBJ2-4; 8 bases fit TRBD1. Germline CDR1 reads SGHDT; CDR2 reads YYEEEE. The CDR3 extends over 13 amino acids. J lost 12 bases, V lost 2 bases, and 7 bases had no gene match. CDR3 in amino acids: CASSFTGGGGQYF. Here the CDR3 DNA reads TGTGCCAGCAGCTTTACAGGGGGTGGTGGTCAGTACTTC.

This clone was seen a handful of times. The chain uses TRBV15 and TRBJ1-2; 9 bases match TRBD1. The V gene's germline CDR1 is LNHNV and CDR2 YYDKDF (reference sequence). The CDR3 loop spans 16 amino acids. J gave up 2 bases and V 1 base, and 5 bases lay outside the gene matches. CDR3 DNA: TGTGCCACCAGCAGAGGTGCGGGACAGGGCAACTATGGCTACACCTTC. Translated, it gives CATSRGAGQGNYGYTF. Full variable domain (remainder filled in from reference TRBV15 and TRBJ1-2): DAMVIQNPRYQVTQFGKPVTLSCSQTLNHNVMYWYQQKSSQAPKLLFHYYDKDFNNEADTPDNFQSRRPNTSFCFLDIRSPGLGDTAMYLCATSRGAGQGNYGYTFGSGTRLTVV.

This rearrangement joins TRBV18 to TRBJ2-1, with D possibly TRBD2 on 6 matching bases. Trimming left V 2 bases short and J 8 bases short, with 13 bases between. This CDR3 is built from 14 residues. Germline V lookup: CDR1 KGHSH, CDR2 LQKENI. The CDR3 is CASSPWRGRDEQFF. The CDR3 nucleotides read TGTGCCAGCTCACCATGGCGGGGAAGGGATGAGCAGTTCTTC.

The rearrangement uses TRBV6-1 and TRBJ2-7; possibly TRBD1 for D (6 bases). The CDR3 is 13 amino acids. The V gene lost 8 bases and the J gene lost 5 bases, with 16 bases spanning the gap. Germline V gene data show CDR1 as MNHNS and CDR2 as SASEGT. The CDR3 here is CASVRQVGDEQYF. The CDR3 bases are TGTGCCAGCGTCCGACAGGTAGGAGACGAGCAGTACTTC.

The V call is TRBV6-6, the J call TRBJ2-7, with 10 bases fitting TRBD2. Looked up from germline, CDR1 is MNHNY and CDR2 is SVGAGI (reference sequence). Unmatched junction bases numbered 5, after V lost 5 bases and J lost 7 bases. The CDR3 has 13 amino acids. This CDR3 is CASSQGLAREQYF. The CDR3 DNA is TGTGCCAGCAGTCAGGGACTAGCGCGGGAGCAGTACTTC.

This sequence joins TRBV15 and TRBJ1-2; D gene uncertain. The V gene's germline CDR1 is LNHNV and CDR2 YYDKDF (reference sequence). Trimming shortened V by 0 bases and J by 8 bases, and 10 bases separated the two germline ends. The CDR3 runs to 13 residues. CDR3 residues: CATSREGQSGYTF. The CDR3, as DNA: TGTGCCACCAGCAGAGAGGGCCAGTCGGGCTACACCTTC.

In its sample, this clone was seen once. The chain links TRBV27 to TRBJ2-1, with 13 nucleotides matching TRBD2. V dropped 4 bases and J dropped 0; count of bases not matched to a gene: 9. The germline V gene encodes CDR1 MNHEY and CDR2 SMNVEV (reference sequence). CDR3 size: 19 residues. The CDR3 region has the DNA TGTGCCAGCAGTTGGCCCGGGACTAGCGGGGCTAGCTCCTACAATGAGCAGTTCTTC. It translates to CASSWPGTSGASSYNEQFF.

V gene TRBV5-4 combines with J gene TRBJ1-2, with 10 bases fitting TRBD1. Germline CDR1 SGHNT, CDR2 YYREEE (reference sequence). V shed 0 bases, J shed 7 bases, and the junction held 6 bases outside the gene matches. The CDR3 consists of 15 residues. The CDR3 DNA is TGTGCCAGCAGCTTGGATGGGACAGGGGTCCGTGGCTACACCTTC. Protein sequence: CASSLDGTGVRGYTF.

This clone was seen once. CDR3 bases: TGTGCCAGCAGCTTCGGGGCTAGCGGGAGCACAGATACGCAGTATTTT. Protein product: CASSFGASGSTDTQYF. The V and J genes are TRBV5-6 and TRBJ2-3; 8 bases map to TRBD2. Germline-derived CDR1 and CDR2 are SGHDT and YYEEEE. The CDR3 extends over 16 amino acids. V was pared by 2 bases and J by 0 bases, with 5 bases of the junction left unmatched.

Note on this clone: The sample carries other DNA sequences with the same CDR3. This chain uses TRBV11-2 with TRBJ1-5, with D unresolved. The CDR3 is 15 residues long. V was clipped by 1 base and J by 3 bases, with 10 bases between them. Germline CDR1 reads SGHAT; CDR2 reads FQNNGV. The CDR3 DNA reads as TGTGCCAGCAGCTTAGGTCGAGGTACCAATCAGCCCCAGCATTTT. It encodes CASSLGRGTNQPQHF.

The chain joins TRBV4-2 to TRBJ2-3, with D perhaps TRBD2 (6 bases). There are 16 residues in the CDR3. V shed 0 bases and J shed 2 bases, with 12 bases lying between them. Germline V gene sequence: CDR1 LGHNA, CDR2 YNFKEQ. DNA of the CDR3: TGTGCCAGCAGCCAAGATCGGGCGGGAATCACAGATACGCAGTATTTT. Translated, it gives CASSQDRAGITDTQYF.

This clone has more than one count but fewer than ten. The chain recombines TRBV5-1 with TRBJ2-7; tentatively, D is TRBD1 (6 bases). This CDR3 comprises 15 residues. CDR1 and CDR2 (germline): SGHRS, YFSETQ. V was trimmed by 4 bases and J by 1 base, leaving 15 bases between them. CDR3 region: CASSAPGTRSYEQYF. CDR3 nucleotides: TGCGCCAGCAGCGCCCCCGGGACAAGGTCCTACGAGCAGTACTTC. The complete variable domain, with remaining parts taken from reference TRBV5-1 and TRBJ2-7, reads KAGVTQTPRYLIKTRGQQVTLSCSPISGHRSVSWYQQTPGQGLQFLFEYFSETQRNKGNFPGRFSGRQFSNSRSEMNVSTLELGDSALYLCASSAPGTRSYEQYFGPGTRLTVT.

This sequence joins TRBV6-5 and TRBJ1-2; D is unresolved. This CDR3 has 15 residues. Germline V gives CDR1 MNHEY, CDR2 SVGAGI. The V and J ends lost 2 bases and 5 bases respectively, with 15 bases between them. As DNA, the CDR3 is TGTGCCAGCAGTTACACTCAAAGAGCATTTTATGGCTACACCTTC. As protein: CASSYTQRAFYGYTF.

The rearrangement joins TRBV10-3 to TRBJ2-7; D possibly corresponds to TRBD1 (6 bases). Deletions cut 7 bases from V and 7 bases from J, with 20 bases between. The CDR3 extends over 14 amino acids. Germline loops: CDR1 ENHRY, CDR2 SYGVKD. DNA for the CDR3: TGTGCCATCAACACCGGGACGGCAAGGGGGGAGCAGTACTTC. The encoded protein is CAINTGTARGEQYF.

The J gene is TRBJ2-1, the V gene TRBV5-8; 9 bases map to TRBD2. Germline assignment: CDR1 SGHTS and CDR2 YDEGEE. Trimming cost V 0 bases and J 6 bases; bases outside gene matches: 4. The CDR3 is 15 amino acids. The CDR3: CASSLAAGGGNEQFF. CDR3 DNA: TGTGCCAGCAGCTTGGCTGCGGGAGGGGGCAATGAGCAGTTCTTC. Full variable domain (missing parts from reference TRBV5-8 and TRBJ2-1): EAGVTQSPTHLIKTRGQQATLRCSPISGHTSVYWYQQALGLGLQFLLWYDEGEERNRGNFPPRFSGRQFPNYSSELNVNALELEDSALYLCASSLAAGGGNEQFFGPGTRLTVL.

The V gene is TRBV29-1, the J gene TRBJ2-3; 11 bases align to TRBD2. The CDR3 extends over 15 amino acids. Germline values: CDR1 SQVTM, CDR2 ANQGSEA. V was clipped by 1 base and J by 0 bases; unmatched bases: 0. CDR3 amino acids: CSVEGTSGSTDTQYF. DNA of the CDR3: TGCAGCGTTGAAGGGACTAGCGGGAGCACAGATACGCAGTATTTT.

CDR3 protein: CASSRSSNAVSYEQYF. CDR3 in DNA: TGTGCCAGCAGCCGTTCGTCTAATGCCGTCTCCTACGAGCAGTACTTC. This chain connects TRBV5-6 to TRBJ2-7; D gene uncertain. The CDR3 covers 16 residues. Germline CDR1 reads SGHDT; CDR2 reads YYEEEE. Trimming shortened V by 4 bases and J by 0 bases, and 17 bases separated the two germline ends.

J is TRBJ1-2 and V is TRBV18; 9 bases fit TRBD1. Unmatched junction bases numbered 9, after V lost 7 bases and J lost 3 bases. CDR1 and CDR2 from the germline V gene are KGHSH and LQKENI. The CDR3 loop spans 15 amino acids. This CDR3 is CASLEQGALDYGYTF. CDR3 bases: TGTGCCAGCTTAGAACAGGGGGCGCTGGACTATGGCTACACCTTC.